These T cell receptor beta chains were read from a single sample in a study of blood T cell repertoires in COVID-19. Measured with immunoSEQ multiplex PCR; TCRdb has only the in-frame clones, and not every one. The table has some 270,000 clones, roughly 88% seen once. Sequencing was performed on PBMCs or T cells enriched from blood (not recorded which). All receptors come from a woman aged 25-40 years who had recovered from COVID-19. The CDR3 runs from the conserved cysteine through the conserved F or W. A D gene is named only where the DNA matches it firmly. Clone size is stated in some rows and not others, as once, few, many or a class when expanded.

NA	NA	TRBV11-2	TRBJ1-4	CASSNGGGAFSEKLFF	TGTGCCAGCTCCAACGGGGGAGGGGCATTCAGTGAAAAACTGTTTTTT
NA	NA	TRBV19	TRBJ1-5	CASSIWGVQPQHF	TGTGCCAGTAGTATCTGGGGGGTCCAGCCCCAGCATTTT
NA	TRBD2	TRBV5-1	TRBJ2-7	CASSSDPLAGAPDDEQYF	TGCGCCAGCAGCTCGGATCCCCTAGCGGGGGCGCCCGACGACGAGCAGTACTTC
NA	TRBD2	TRBV9	TRBJ2-1	CASRAGLAGGYEQFF	TGTGCCAGCAGAGCGGGACTAGCGGGAGGTTATGAGCAGTTCTTC
NA	TRBD1	TRBV15	TRBJ1-2	CATSRGGQGHYLGYTF	TGTGCCACCAGCAGAGGGGGACAGGGGCACTACTTAGGCTACACCTTC
NA	TRBD2	TRBV3-1/TRBV3-2	TRBJ2-7	CASSLWTGTSGYEQYF	TGTGCCAGCAGCCTGTGGACAGGGACTAGCGGATACGAGCAGTACTTC
NA	TRBD2	TRBV9	TRBJ2-1	CASSVAMSSGGSYNEQFF	TGTGCCAGCAGCGTAGCTATGTCTAGCGGGGGCTCCTACAATGAGCAGTTCTTC
NA	NA	TRBV4-2	TRBJ1-1	CASSQGGRGAFF	TGTGCCAGCAGCCAAGGGGGTAGGGGGGCTTTCTTT
NA	NA	TRBV28	TRBJ2-7	CASSRRDKASF	TGTGCCAGCAGTCGCCGGGACAAGGCTTCCTTC
NA	NA	TRBV5-5	TRBJ1-4	CASSPTGRVNEKLFF	TGTGCCAGCAGCCCAACAGGGCGGGTTAATGAAAAACTGTTTTTT
NA	NA	TRBV3-1/TRBV3-2	TRBJ1-4	CASSPMGGATNEKLFF	TGTGCCAGCAGCCCAATGGGGGGAGCAACTAATGAAAAACTGTTTTTT
NA	NA	TRBV27	TRBJ2-3	CASSPPAGRGTDTQYF	TGTGCCAGCAGTCCCCCCGCGGGAAGGGGCACAGATACGCAGTATTTT
few	TRBD1	TRBV7-8	TRBJ1-1	CASSLTGGGTEAFF	TGTGCCAGCAGCCTCACAGGGGGCGGCACTGAAGCTTTCTTT
NA	NA	TRBV20-1	TRBJ2-2	CSAWGHGELFF	TGCAGTGCTTGGGGGCACGGGGAGCTGTTTTTT
NA	NA	TRBV19	TRBJ1-1	CASSNYMNTEAFF	TGTGCCAGTAGTAACTACATGAACACTGAAGCTTTCTTT
NA	TRBD1	TRBV28	TRBJ2-5	CASSTGGLGSNQETQYF	TGTGCCAGCAGCACAGGGGGCCTGGGATCCAACCAAGAGACCCAGTACTTC
NA	NA	TRBV11-2	TRBJ1-2	CASSGGDGYTF	TGTGCCAGCAGCGGAGGGGATGGCTACACCTTC
NA	TRBD1	TRBV5-1	TRBJ1-4	CASSPRGREKLFF	TGCGCCAGCAGCCCCAGGGGGCGGGAAAAACTGTTTTTT
NA	TRBD1	TRBV6-5	TRBJ2-3	CASRPGDRASEYF	TGTGCCAGCAGACCGGGGGACAGGGCCTCGGAGTATTTT
NA	NA	TRBV11-2	TRBJ2-6	CASSLRGRSLSGANVLTF	TGTGCCAGCAGCTTAAGGGGGAGATCACTCTCTGGGGCCAACGTCCTGACTTTC
NA	TRBD1	TRBV4-2	TRBJ2-5	CASSQESTGSWETQYF	TGTGCCAGCAGCCAAGAATCGACAGGGTCGTGGGAGACCCAGTACTTC
NA	TRBD2	TRBV7-9	TRBJ2-2	CASRASGTTGELFF	TGTGCCAGCAGGGCTAGCGGGACTACCGGGGAGCTGTTTTTT
NA	NA	TRBV11-3	TRBJ2-1	CASSGLFNEQFF	TGTGCCAGCAGCGGACTTTTTAATGAGCAGTTCTTC
NA	NA	TRBV24-1	TRBJ1-4	CATSRGGEKLFF	TGTGCCACCAGCAGGGGAGGGGAAAAACTGTTTTTT
NA	NA	TRBV19	TRBJ2-1	CASSPSPASAYNEQFF	TGTGCCAGTAGTCCTAGCCCGGCTAGCGCCTACAATGAGCAGTTCTTC
NA	TRBD1	TRBV24-1	TRBJ1-2	CATSDGTGNYGYTF	TGTGCCACCAGTGACGGGACAGGGAACTATGGCTACACCTTC
NA	NA	TRBV18	TRBJ1-5	CASSPVRGESNQPQHF	TGTGCCAGCTCACCAGTCAGGGGCGAGAGCAATCAGCCCCAGCATTTT
NA	TRBD1	TRBV9	TRBJ2-2	CASSVAGTGDTGELFF	TGTGCCAGCAGCGTAGCTGGGACAGGAGACACCGGGGAGCTGTTTTTT
NA	TRBD2	TRBV7-2	TRBJ2-2	CASSRGGNTGELFF	TGTGCCAGCAGCCGGGGGGGAAACACCGGGGAGCTGTTTTTT
NA	NA	TRBV5-1	TRBJ1-5	CASRTVSGILSNQPQHF	TGCGCCAGCCGGACAGTCTCAGGAATCCTTAGCAATCAGCCCCAGCATTTT
NA	NA	TRBV19	TRBJ1-2	CASKGDLYGYTF	TGTGCCAGTAAGGGGGATCTATATGGCTACACCTTC
once	NA	TRBV11-3	TRBJ2-7	CASSLVTGGEQYF	TGTGCCAGCAGCTTAGTGACCGGGGGCGAGCAGTACTTC
once	TRBD2	TRBV13	TRBJ2-1	CASRKRGGRLKQFF	TGTGCCAGCAGAAAGCGGGGGGGAAGACTGAAGCAGTTCTTC
NA	TRBD1	TRBV5-8	TRBJ2-5	CASSLTGTGKETQYF	TGTGCCAGCAGCTTGACTGGGACAGGTAAAGAGACCCAGTACTTC
NA	TRBD2	TRBV9	TRBJ2-1	CASSHPQETSGYNNEQFF	TGTGCCAGCAGCCATCCTCAAGAGACTAGCGGGTATAACAATGAGCAGTTCTTC
NA	TRBD2	TRBV7-2	TRBJ2-7	CASSLGSAGGLKYF	TGTGCCAGCAGCTTAGGGTCGGCGGGAGGATTGAAGTACTTC
NA	NA	TRBV3-1/TRBV3-2	TRBJ2-7	CASSLNLGRGYEQYF	TGTGCCAGCAGCCTGAATCTTGGGCGGGGCTACGAGCAGTACTTC
NA	TRBD2	TRBV3-1/TRBV3-2	TRBJ2-1	CASSQDRGGSSYNEQFF	TGTGCCAGCAGCCAAGATCGGGGGGGTAGCTCCTACAATGAGCAGTTCTTC
NA	TRBD1	TRBV28	TRBJ2-1	CASSFRGGVYEQFF	TGTGCCAGCAGTTTCCGAGGGGGCGTCTATGAGCAGTTCTTC
NA	NA	TRBV6-5	TRBJ1-3	CASTQTGSGNTIYF	TGTGCCAGCACCCAAACAGGGTCTGGAAACACCATATATTTT
NA	NA	TRBV6-5	TRBJ2-1	CASSFSRVINEQFF	TGTGCCAGCAGTTTTAGTCGGGTGATTAATGAGCAGTTCTTC
NA	TRBD2	TRBV3-1/TRBV3-2	TRBJ2-7	CASSQRGAGGHEQYF	TGTGCCAGCAGCCAAAGAGGAGCGGGAGGCCACGAGCAGTACTTC
NA	TRBD1	TRBV28	TRBJ2-5	CASSLEQGAGQTQYF	TGTGCCAGCAGTTTAGAACAGGGGGCTGGGCAGACCCAGTACTTC
NA	NA	TRBV27	TRBJ1-6	CASSLVNSPLHF	TGTGCCAGCAGTTTAGTAAATTCACCCCTCCACTTT
NA	TRBD2	TRBV2	TRBJ2-3	CASSEGLASRTDTQYF	TGTGCCAGCAGTGAGGGACTAGCGAGCCGCACAGATACGCAGTATTTT
NA	TRBD2	TRBV9	TRBJ2-1	CASSRGRDPPDEQFF	TGTGCCAGCAGCCGAGGGAGGGACCCCCCCGATGAGCAGTTCTTC
NA	NA	TRBV21-1	TRBJ1-1	CASSLLSKRSNTEAFF	TGTGCCAGCAGCCTCCTGTCAAAGCGGTCAAACACTGAAGCTTTCTTT
NA	NA	TRBV7-8	TRBJ2-1	CASSPRDISGEQFF	TGTGCCAGCAGTCCTAGGGACATAAGCGGCGAGCAGTTCTTC
NA	NA	TRBV6-6	TRBJ2-1	CASSGYGGSYNEQFF	TGTGCCAGCAGTGGCTACGGGGGCTCCTACAATGAGCAGTTCTTC
NA	NA	TRBV6-1	TRBJ1-2	CASSEAGVNGYTF	TGTGCCAGCAGTGAGGCAGGGGTAAATGGCTACACCTTC
NA	TRBD1	TRBV7-9	TRBJ2-1	CAEGDRGSGEQFF	TGTGCCGAAGGGGACAGGGGGTCTGGGGAGCAGTTCTTC
NA	NA	TRBV10-3	TRBJ2-2	CAISAGGAGELFF	TGTGCCATCAGTGCTGGGGGCGCCGGGGAGCTGTTTTTT
NA	NA	TRBV25-1	TRBJ2-3	CASSEYPRQYTDTQYF	TGTGCCAGCAGTGAGTACCCTCGACAGTACACAGATACGCAGTATTTT
NA	NA	TRBV28	TRBJ1-2	CASSPLRTAGDTF	TGTGCCAGCAGTCCCCTCCGGACCGCGGGGGACACCTTC
NA	TRBD1	TRBV27	TRBJ2-6	CASSPRQGPSGANVLTF	TGTGCCAGCAGTCCCCGACAGGGCCCCTCTGGGGCCAACGTCCTGACTTTC
NA	NA	TRBV6-6	TRBJ2-7	CASSRRTYGSSYEQYF	TGTGCCAGCAGCCGACGGACCTATGGGAGCTCCTACGAGCAGTACTTC